This TCR beta chain was captured in a study of shared clonotypes between healthy human individuals. Study in general: Each donor's CD4 naive and CD4 memory cells filled three plates apiece, CD8 naive two, and CD8 memory one.

Points from the study as a whole: Naive subsets tended to show greater estimated richness than memory subsets.

In the case of this clone: Its antigen is currently unknown.

The germline V gene encodes CDR1 SGHNT and CDR2 YYREEE (reference sequence). The CDR3 loop spans 20 amino acids. With 4 bases clipped from V and 6 bases from J, the junction kept 15 bases outside the gene matches. The protocol was immunoSEQ multiplex PCR, while the TCRdb copy is restricted to in-frame clones and leaves out a portion. Seen here are roughly 700,000 clones, roughly 70% observed once, and the top ten hold 1.7%. Sequencing was done on a sample of memory CD4+ T cells sorted from blood. Subset defined: CD45RA-negative fraction. The receptor was derived from a woman aged 25 to 39 in good health. The J gene is TRBJ2-2, the V gene TRBV5-4; TRBD2 agrees at 16 bases. The DNA for the CDR3 is TGTGCCAGCAGCCCGGCGGGCGGCCTTGGGACTAGCGGGAGGGCCGGGGAGCTGTTTTTT. Its translation: CASSPAGGLGTSGRAGELFF.